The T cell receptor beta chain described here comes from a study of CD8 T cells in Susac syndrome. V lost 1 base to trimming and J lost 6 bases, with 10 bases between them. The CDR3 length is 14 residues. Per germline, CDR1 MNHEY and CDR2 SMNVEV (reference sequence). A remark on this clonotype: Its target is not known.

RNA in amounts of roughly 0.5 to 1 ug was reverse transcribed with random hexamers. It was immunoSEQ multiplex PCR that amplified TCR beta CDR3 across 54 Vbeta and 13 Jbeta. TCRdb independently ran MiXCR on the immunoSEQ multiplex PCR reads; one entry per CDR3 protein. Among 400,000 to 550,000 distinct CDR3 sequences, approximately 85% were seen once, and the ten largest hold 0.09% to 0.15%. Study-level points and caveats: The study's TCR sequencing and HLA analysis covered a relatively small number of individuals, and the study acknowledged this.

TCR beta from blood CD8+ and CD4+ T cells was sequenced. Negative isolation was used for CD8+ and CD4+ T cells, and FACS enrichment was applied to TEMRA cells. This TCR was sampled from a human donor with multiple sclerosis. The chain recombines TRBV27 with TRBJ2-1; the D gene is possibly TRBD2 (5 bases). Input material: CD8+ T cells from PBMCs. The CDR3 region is CASSLWPSSNEQFF. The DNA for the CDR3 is TGTGCCAGCAGTTTATGGCCTAGCAGCAATGAGCAGTTCTTC.